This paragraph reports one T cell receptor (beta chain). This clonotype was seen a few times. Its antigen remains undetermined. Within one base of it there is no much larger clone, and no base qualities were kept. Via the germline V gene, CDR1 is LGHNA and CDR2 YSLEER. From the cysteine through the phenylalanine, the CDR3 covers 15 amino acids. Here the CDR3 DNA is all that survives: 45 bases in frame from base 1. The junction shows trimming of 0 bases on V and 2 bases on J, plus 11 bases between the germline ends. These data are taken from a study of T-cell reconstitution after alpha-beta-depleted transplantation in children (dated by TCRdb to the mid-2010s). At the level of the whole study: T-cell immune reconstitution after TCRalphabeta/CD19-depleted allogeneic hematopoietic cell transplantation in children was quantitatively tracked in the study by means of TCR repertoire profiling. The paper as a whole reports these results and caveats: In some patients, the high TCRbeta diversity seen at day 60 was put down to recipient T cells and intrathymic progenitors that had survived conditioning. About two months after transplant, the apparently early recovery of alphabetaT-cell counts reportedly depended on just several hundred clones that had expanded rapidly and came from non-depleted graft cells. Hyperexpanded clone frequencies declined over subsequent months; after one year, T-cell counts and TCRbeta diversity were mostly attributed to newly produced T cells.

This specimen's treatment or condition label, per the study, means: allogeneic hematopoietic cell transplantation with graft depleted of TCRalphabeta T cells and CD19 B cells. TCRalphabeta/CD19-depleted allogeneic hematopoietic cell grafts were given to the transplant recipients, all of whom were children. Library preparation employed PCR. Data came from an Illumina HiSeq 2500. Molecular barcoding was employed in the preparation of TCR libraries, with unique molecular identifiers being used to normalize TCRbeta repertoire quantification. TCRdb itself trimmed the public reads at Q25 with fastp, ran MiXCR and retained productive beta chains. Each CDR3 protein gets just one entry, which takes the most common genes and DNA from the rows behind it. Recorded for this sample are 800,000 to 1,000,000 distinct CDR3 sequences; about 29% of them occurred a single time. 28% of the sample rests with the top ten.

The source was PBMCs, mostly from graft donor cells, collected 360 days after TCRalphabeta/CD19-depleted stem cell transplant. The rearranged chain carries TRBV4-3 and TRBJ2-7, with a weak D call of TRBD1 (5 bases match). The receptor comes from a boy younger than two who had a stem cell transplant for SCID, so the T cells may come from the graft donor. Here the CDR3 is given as CASSQDIRGPYEQYF. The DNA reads TGCGCCAGCAGCCAAGATATAAGGGGTCCCTACGAGCAGTACTTC.